The clone carrying this T cell receptor (beta chain) appeared many times. Its specificity is unknown. The entry originates in a study of CD8 T cells in ankylosing spondylitis. Study observations and caveats: Ankylosing spondylitis blood seemed to carry a telltale TCR beta motif made of roughly eight highly homologous variants.

A single record per CDR3 protein comes from TCRdb applying MiXCR to the 5' RACE reads. The table has more than 400,000 distinct CDR3 sequences, approximately 5.3% seen once; the top ten hold around 3.5%. The CDR3 runs to 15 residues. Trimming removed 4 bases from V and 5 bases from J, with 16 bases in between. CDR1 is SGDLS and CDR2 is YYNGEE in the germline V gene. This clonotype was obtained from a male donor with ankylosing spondylitis. The chain combines TRBV9 with TRBJ2-1; D is undetermined. The sample taken for sequencing was blood, either unsorted or a sorted T cell fraction (not recorded which). CDR3 sequence: CASSRGSNYNNEQFF. In DNA form, the CDR3 reads TGTGCCAGCAGCCGTGGAAGCAACTATAACAATGAGCAGTTCTTC. The full variable domain, in which reference TRBV9 and TRBJ2-1 provide the parts outside the CDR3, is DSGVTQTPKHLITATGQRVTLRCSPRSGDLSVYWYQQSLDQGLQFLIQYYNGEERAKGNILERFSAQQFPDLHSELNLSSLELGDSALYFCASSRGSNYNNEQFFGPGTRLTVL.